A selection of T cell receptor beta chains follows, all from one sample in a study of T cell clones after liver transplantation. The table came from immunoSEQ multiplex PCR; TCRdb's copy has only in-frame clones and leaves some out. The table shows over 55,000 clones, with 70% occurring only once. This specimen consisted of CD4+ T cells from blood, obtained at the approximately 16-month timepoint. These receptors were obtained from a human patient who received a liver transplant. Some T cells may originate from the graft donor. Both conserved end residues are part of each CDR3. Each record gives: V gene, clone size, D gene, J gene, CDR3 protein, CDR3 DNA. The D gene is left open where the match is weak. The size field is filled for only some rows; it gives once, few, many or a size class.

V: TRBV6-5
size: .
D: TRBD1
J: TRBJ1-5
CDR3: CASSSTGVSNQPQHF
DNA: TGTGCCAGCAGTTCCACAGGGGTTAGCAATCAGCCCCAGCATTTT

V: TRBV18
size: .
D: .
J: TRBJ1-1
CDR3: CASSRAPLGENTEAFF
DNA: TGTGCCAGCTCGCGAGCTCCGCTGGGCGAAAACACTGAAGCTTTCTTT

V: TRBV7-9
size: once
D: TRBD1
J: TRBJ1-2
CDR3: CASSLGLDRDQGYTF
DNA: TGTGCCAGCAGCTTAGGTCTAGACAGGGATCAAGGCTACACCTTC

V: TRBV7-2
size: .
D: .
J: TRBJ2-3
CDR3: CASRPGTGKQEEYF
DNA: TGTGCCAGCAGACCCGGGACCGGAAAACAAGAAGAGTATTTT

V: TRBV10-3
size: .
D: TRBD1
J: TRBJ1-3
CDR3: CASNWQGARGNTIYF
DNA: TGTGCCTCCAACTGGCAGGGGGCGAGGGGAAACACCATATATTTT

V: TRBV30
size: .
D: .
J: TRBJ1-4
CDR3: CAWSVGSEKLFF
DNA: TGTGCCTGGAGTGTAGGCAGTGAAAAACTGTTTTTT

V: TRBV4-1
size: .
D: .
J: TRBJ1-3
CDR3: CASSQDEGRGNTIYF
DNA: TGCGCCAGCAGCCAAGATGAGGGTCGCGGAAACACCATATATTTT

V: TRBV6-1
size: .
D: .
J: TRBJ1-5
CDR3: CASSLEIGQPQHF
DNA: TGTGCCAGCAGTCTGGAGATAGGTCAGCCCCAGCATTTT

V: TRBV30
size: .
D: .
J: TRBJ1-3
CDR3: CAWTQTSGNTIYF
DNA: TGTGCCTGGACTCAAACCTCTGGAAACACCATATATTTT

V: TRBV5-1
size: .
D: TRBD1
J: TRBJ2-7
CDR3: CASSAAGTGIYEQYF
DNA: TGCGCCAGCAGCGCGGCCGGGACAGGGATCTACGAGCAGTACTTC

V: TRBV5-8
size: few
D: .
J: TRBJ1-6
CDR3: CASSRRDGDSPLHF
DNA: TGTGCCAGCAGCCGAAGGGACGGAGATTCACCCCTCCACTTT

V: TRBV18
size: .
D: TRBD1
J: TRBJ2-5
CDR3: CASSPPGTGVYQETQYF
DNA: TGTGCCAGCTCACCACCCGGGACAGGCGTGTACCAAGAGACCCAGTACTTC

V: TRBV2
size: .
D: TRBD1
J: TRBJ2-7
CDR3: CASRAIDRGTTYEQYF
DNA: TGTGCCAGCAGGGCAATCGACAGGGGAACAACCTACGAGCAGTACTTC

V: TRBV19
size: .
D: .
J: TRBJ1-2
CDR3: CASRSRGNYGYTF
DNA: TGTGCCAGTAGATCTCGGGGGAATTATGGCTACACCTTC

V: TRBV28
size: .
D: .
J: TRBJ2-7
CDR3: CASKTSQTATYEQYF
DNA: TGTGCCAGCAAGACGTCCCAGACAGCTACCTACGAGCAGTACTTC

V: TRBV2
size: few
D: TRBD1
J: TRBJ2-5
CDR3: CASSGDSQETQYF
DNA: TGTGCCAGCAGTGGGGACAGCCAAGAGACCCAGTACTTC

V: TRBV15
size: .
D: .
J: TRBJ2-1
CDR3: CATSRDGVKLEQFF
DNA: TGTGCCACCAGCAGAGATGGAGTGAAGCTCGAGCAGTTCTTC

V: TRBV2
size: .
D: .
J: TRBJ2-5
CDR3: CASRWGAQETQYF
DNA: TGTGCCAGCAGGTGGGGGGCCCAAGAGACCCAGTACTTC

V: TRBV19
size: .
D: .
J: TRBJ1-2
CDR3: CASRSRLGGYTF
DNA: TGTGCCAGTAGAAGCCGCCTCGGTGGCTACACCTTC

V: TRBV4-2
size: .
D: .
J: TRBJ2-2
CDR3: CASSQYRGAPGELFF
DNA: TGTGCCAGCAGCCAGTATCGGGGGGCCCCCGGGGAGCTGTTTTTT

V: TRBV28
size: medium-sized
D: TRBD1
J: TRBJ1-4
CDR3: CASSRGQGREKLFF
DNA: TGTGCCAGCAGTAGAGGACAGGGCCGTGAAAAACTGTTTTTT

V: TRBV25-1
size: .
D: TRBD2
J: TRBJ2-4
CDR3: CASSGGGSRAGSNIQYF
DNA: TGTGCCAGCAGTGGGGGCGGGAGCCGGGCGGGGTCGAACATTCAGTACTTC

V: TRBV30
size: .
D: .
J: TRBJ1-6
CDR3: CAWQGGHNSPLHF
DNA: TGTGCCTGGCAGGGAGGGCATAATTCACCCCTCCACTTT

V: TRBV6-5
size: .
D: TRBD1
J: TRBJ2-1
CDR3: CASGRDRVNEQFF
DNA: TGTGCCAGCGGCCGGGACAGGGTTAATGAGCAGTTCTTC

V: TRBV19
size: .
D: TRBD1
J: TRBJ1-2
CDR3: CASSIETGLNYGYTF
DNA: TGTGCCAGTAGTATAGAGACAGGGCTTAACTATGGCTACACCTTC

V: TRBV7-2
size: .
D: .
J: TRBJ2-1
CDR3: CASSSRVVGPAYNEQFF
DNA: TGTGCCAGCAGCTCTCGGGTCGTGGGCCCGGCCTACAATGAGCAGTTCTTC

V: TRBV2
size: .
D: .
J: TRBJ2-7
CDR3: CASSVSQGTYEQYF
DNA: TGTGCCAGCAGTGTATCGCAGGGGACCTACGAGCAGTACTTC

V: TRBV10-3
size: .
D: TRBD1
J: TRBJ2-2
CDR3: CAISGTGGADTGELFF
DNA: TGTGCCATCAGTGGGACAGGGGGCGCGGACACCGGGGAGCTGTTTTTT

V: TRBV6-5
size: .
D: TRBD1
J: TRBJ1-5
CDR3: CASSAGGLSNQPQHF
DNA: TGTGCCAGCAGTGCAGGGGGCTTAAGCAATCAGCCCCAGCATTTT

V: TRBV29-1
size: .
D: TRBD2
J: TRBJ2-1
CDR3: CSVGGLAGLEQFF
DNA: TGCAGCGTTGGGGGACTAGCGGGACTTGAGCAGTTCTTC

V: TRBV19
size: .
D: TRBD2
J: TRBJ2-1
CDR3: CASGGSHYNEQFF
DNA: TGTGCCAGCGGGGGGTCCCACTACAATGAGCAGTTCTTC

V: TRBV28
size: .
D: .
J: TRBJ1-2
CDR3: CASSSGTGAGENYGYTF
DNA: TGTGCCAGCAGTTCCGGGACCGGGGCAGGGGAGAACTATGGCTACACCTTC

V: TRBV28
size: .
D: .
J: TRBJ1-2
CDR3: CASSSPRGGINYGYTF
DNA: TGTGCCAGCAGTTCTCCCCGGGGGGGGATAAACTATGGCTACACCTTC

V: TRBV7-2
size: .
D: .
J: TRBJ2-5
CDR3: CASSRIGKGEETQYF
DNA: TGTGCCAGCAGCCGAATCGGGAAGGGGGAAGAGACCCAGTACTTC

V: TRBV30
size: .
D: .
J: TRBJ2-6
CDR3: CAWSPSRRSGANVLTF
DNA: TGTGCCTGGAGTCCGAGTAGGCGCTCTGGGGCCAACGTCCTGACTTTC

V: TRBV14
size: .
D: .
J: TRBJ1-1
CDR3: CASSQDPRGDTEAFF
DNA: TGTGCCAGCAGCCAAGATCCAAGGGGGGACACTGAAGCTTTCTTT